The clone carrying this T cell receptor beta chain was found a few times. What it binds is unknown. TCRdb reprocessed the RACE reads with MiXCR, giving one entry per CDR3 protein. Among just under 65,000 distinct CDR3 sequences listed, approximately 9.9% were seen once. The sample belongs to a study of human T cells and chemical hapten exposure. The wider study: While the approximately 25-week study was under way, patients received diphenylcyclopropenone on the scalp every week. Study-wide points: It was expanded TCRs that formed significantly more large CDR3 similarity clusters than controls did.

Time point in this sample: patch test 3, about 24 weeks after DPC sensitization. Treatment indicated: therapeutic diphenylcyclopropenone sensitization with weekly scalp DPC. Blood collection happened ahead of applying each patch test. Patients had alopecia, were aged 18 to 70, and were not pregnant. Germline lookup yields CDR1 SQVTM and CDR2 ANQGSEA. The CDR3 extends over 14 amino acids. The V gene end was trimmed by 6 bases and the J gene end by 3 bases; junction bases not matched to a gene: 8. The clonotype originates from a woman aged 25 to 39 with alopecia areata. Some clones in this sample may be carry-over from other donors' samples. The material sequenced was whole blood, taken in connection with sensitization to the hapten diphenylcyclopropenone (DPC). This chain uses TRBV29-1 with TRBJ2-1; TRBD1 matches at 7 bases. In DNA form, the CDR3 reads TGCAGCGTCGACCAGACAGGGAGCTACAATGAGCAGTTCTTC. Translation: CSVDQTGSYNEQFF.